These 29 T cell receptor beta chains originate from one sample sequenced in a study of spatial heterogeneity in lung cancer. Study-level results: Counts that tracked tumor mutation counts were those of expanded intratumoral alpha and beta TCRs.

One entry per CDR3 protein, called by TCRdb with MiXCR from the 5' RACE reads. Here the sample spans more than 1,000 distinct CDR3 sequences, 10% to 15% being singletons. Their specific antigens are unknown. Noted time point: sample taken at primary tumor resection. The specimen was lung tumor tissue, collected at surgery. All receptors come from a male donor with early-stage non-small cell lung cancer.

This clonotype was seen ten or more times. This beta chain is an off-target read within a library intended for alpha chains, so its frequency means little. J is TRBJ2-2 and V is TRBV2; the D gene is possibly TRBD2 (6 bases). Germline-derived CDR1 and CDR2 are SNHLY and FYNNEI. Trimming left V 4 bases short and J 6 bases short, with 9 bases between. The CDR3 totals 13 residues. CDR3 sequence (DNA): TGTGCCAGCAGTGCGGGGGAAGCCGGGGAGCTGTTTTTT. Its translation is CASSAGEAGELFF.

Relative to its sample, this clonotype is medium-sized. A library prepared for alpha chains yielded this beta chain as an off-target read; its size is of little meaning. V is TRBV3-1 and J is TRBJ1-2; 12 nucleotides align to TRBD1. CDR1 is LGHDT and CDR2 is YNNKEL in the germline V gene (reference sequence). V trimming: 4 bases; J trimming: 7 bases; junction bases outside the gene matches: 4. This CDR3 contains 14 residues. The CDR3 reads CASSPGTGGRGYTF. The CDR3 nucleotides read TGTGCCAGCAGCCCCGGGACAGGGGGCCGTGGCTACACCTTC. The variable domain in full, completed from reference TRBV3-1 and TRBJ1-2, reads DTAVSQTPKYLVTQMGNDKSIKCEQNLGHDTMYWYKQDSKKFLKIMFSYNNKELIINETVPNRFSPKSPDKAHLNLHINSLELGDSAVYFCASSPGTGGRGYTFGSGTRLTVV.

This clonotype is termed large (0.1 to 1%). Because the library targeted alpha chains, this beta chain is an off-target read whose size means little. This chain connects TRBV12-3 or TRBV12-4 to TRBJ2-7, with D tentatively TRBD1 (5 bases). CDR3 length equals 13 residues. V was trimmed by 2 bases and J by 7 bases, leaving 12 bases between them. The CDR3 loop is CASSLKAGSEQYV. The CDR3, as DNA: TGTGCCAGCAGTTTAAAAGCAGGGTCAGAGCAGTACGTC.

This clonotype appeared a few times. As an off-target read in a library built for alpha chains, this beta chain has a frequency of little significance. The J gene is TRBJ2-7, the V gene TRBV18; 9 nucleotides align to TRBD1. This CDR3 is built from 15 residues. Germline loops: CDR1 KGHSH, CDR2 LQKENI. Germline trimming cut 3 bases from V and 2 bases from J; bases unmatched to any gene: 5. The CDR3 is CASSPGTGKTYEQYF. CDR3 DNA sequence: TGTGCCAGCTCACCTGGGACAGGGAAAACCTACGAGCAGTACTTC.

Concerning this clonotype: With the library built for alpha chains, this beta chain is off target and its frequency is not meaningful. The rearrangement joins TRBV12-3 or TRBV12-4 to TRBJ1-2; no firm D call. The CDR3 covers 11 residues. V lost 2 bases, J lost 8 bases, and 6 bases lay in between. CDR3 protein: CASSLTGGYTF. The CDR3 bases are TGTGCCAGCAGTTTAACCGGAGGCTACACCTTC.

Worth noting for this clonotype: A library prepared for alpha chains yielded this beta chain as an off-target read; its size is of little meaning. The J gene is TRBJ2-1, the V gene TRBV12-3 or TRBV12-4; TRBD1 is a possible D gene (9 bases). The CDR3 has 19 amino acids. Trimming stripped 9 bases from V and 0 bases from J, with 27 bases between. The CDR3 region is CASRDGTGISGSSYNEQFF. The CDR3 DNA sequence: TGTGCCAGTAGGGATGGGACAGGGATAAGCGGGAGCTCCTACAATGAGCAGTTCTTC.

This clonotype has a count of ten or more. The library was designed around alpha chains, so this beta chain is a stray read whose abundance carries little weight. This rearrangement joins TRBV6-9 to TRBJ2-5; tentatively, D is TRBD1 or TRBD2 (5 bases each). Trimming removed 3 bases at V and 5 bases at J, with 16 bases between. Germline V gene sequence: CDR1 MNHGY, CDR2 SVAAGI. CDR3 length: 15 amino acids. The CDR3 protein is CASSYEGRHSETQYF. The CDR3, as DNA: TGTGCCAGCAGTTACGAGGGGCGGCATTCCGAGACCCAGTACTTC.

By sample fraction, this clonotype is medium-sized. This beta chain slipped into a library made for alpha chains as a stray read, so its size is not meaningful. Here the CDR3 reads CASSSRRDLDTQYF. DNA of the CDR3: TGTGCCAGCAGTTCCCGGCGGGATCTGGATACGCAGTATTTT. The J gene is TRBJ2-3, the V gene TRBV28; maybe TRBD2 (6 bases). CDR1 MDHEN and CDR2 SYDVKM come from the germline V gene. V gave up 4 bases and J gave up 6 bases, with 14 bases separating them. The CDR3 is 14 residues long.

This clonotype was recorded once. This beta chain turned up in a library designed for alpha chains; as an off-target read, its abundance says little. The chain couples TRBV28 to TRBJ2-3; D is possibly TRBD2 (5 bases). Trimming took off 2 bases at V and 2 bases at J, with 14 bases between the two ends. Germline V gives CDR1 MDHEN, CDR2 SYDVKM. The CDR3 is 16 amino acids. CDR3 amino acids: CASSLEGLLYTDTQYF. In DNA form, the CDR3 reads TGTGCCAGCAGTTTAGAAGGACTCCTTTACACAGATACGCAGTATTTT. Full variable domain (remainder filled in from reference TRBV28 and TRBJ2-3): DVKVTQSSRYLVKRTGEKVFLECVQDMDHENMFWYRQDPGLGLRLIYFSYDVKMKEKGDIPEGYSVSREKKERFSLILESASTNQTSMYLCASSLEGLLYTDTQYFGPGTRLTVL.

This clonotype was counted many times. In a library made to pick up alpha chains, this beta chain is a stray read with a size that means little. The chain employs TRBV9 and TRBJ2-1, with 7 bases identical to TRBD1. This CDR3 contains 14 residues. With V trimmed by 5 bases and J by 5 bases, 7 bases remained unmatched. Germline V gene data show CDR1 as SGDLS and CDR2 as YYNGEE. CDR3 loop: CASSVTGAHNEQFF. The CDR3 region has the DNA TGTGCCAGCAGTGTCACAGGGGCCCACAATGAGCAGTTCTTC.

Regarding this clonotype: This beta chain is an off-target read within a library intended for alpha chains, so its frequency means little. This rearrangement joins TRBV7-6 to TRBJ2-7, with D perhaps TRBD1 (7 bases). Germline CDR1 and CDR2: SGHVS and FNYEAQ. The length of the CDR3 is 15 residues. Trimming pared 0 bases from V and 6 bases from J, leaving 15 bases between. The CDR3: CASSLAYQGGGEQYF. CDR3 sequence (DNA): TGTGCCAGCAGCTTAGCGTACCAGGGGGGAGGCGAGCAGTACTTC.

By share of the sample, this clonotype is medium-sized. The size of this beta chain means little, since it is a stray read in a library made for alpha chains. The chain has TRBV7-8 and TRBJ2-2, with D uncertain. V was clipped by 6 bases and J by 0 bases, with 8 bases between them. Germline V gene sequence: CDR1 SGHVS, CDR2 FQNEAQ. The CDR3 totals 14 residues. This CDR3 is CASREQPNTGELFF. The CDR3, as DNA: TGTGCCAGCAGGGAACAGCCGAACACCGGGGAGCTGTTTTTT. Based on the CDR3 plus reference TRBV7-8 and TRBJ2-2, the full variable domain is GAGVSQSPRYKVAKRGQDVALRCDPISGHVSLFWYQQALGQGPEFLTYFQNEAQLDKSGLPSDRFFAERPEGSVSTLKIQRTQQEDSAVYLCASREQPNTGELFFGEGSRLTVL.

By proportion, this clonotype is large. Because this beta chain is a stray read in a library intended to capture alpha chains, its abundance should not be given much weight. The chain uses TRBV5-4 and TRBJ1-6, with TRBD1 identical over 8 bases. This CDR3 contains 16 residues. V lost 1 base and J lost 7; bases outside the gene matches: 7. Germline V CDR1 and CDR2: SGHNT, YYREEE (reference sequence). The CDR3 DNA reads as TGTGCCAGCAGCTTGTCGCAGGGGGCGGGAAATTCACCCCTCCACTTT. Translated, it gives CASSLSQGAGNSPLHF.

The table lists this clonotype with a few counts. This beta chain is a stray read from a library made for alpha chains; its abundance is not meaningful. The chain employs TRBV6-1 and TRBJ2-5; 10 bases are a match to TRBD2. Germline assignment: CDR1 MNHNS and CDR2 SASEGT. This CDR3 is built from 16 residues. J lost 2 bases, V lost 1 base, and 4 bases had no gene match. This chain's CDR3 is CASSEGSGGRQETQYF. The CDR3 DNA reads as TGTGCCAGCAGTGAAGGTAGCGGGGGGAGGCAAGAGACCCAGTACTTC.

This clonotype is large by share. Within a library made for alpha chains, this beta chain is off target, and its count is uninformative. This sequence joins TRBV10-1 and TRBJ2-5; TRBD1 matches at 8 bases. CDR3 length: 14 residues. Germline V gene lookup returns CDR1 WNHNN and CDR2 SYGVQD (reference sequence). Germline trimming cut 0 bases from V and 5 bases from J; bases unmatched to any gene: 2. The CDR3 loop reads CASSESRQGETQYF. The CDR3 nucleotides are TGCGCCAGCAGTGAGTCTCGACAGGGGGAGACCCAGTACTTC.

As regards this clonotype: This beta chain appears as a stray read in a library generated for alpha chains; its size is not informative. The genes are TRBV7-2 and TRBJ2-3; a possible D gene is TRBD2 (5 bases). The CDR3 consists of 15 residues. V gave up 5 bases and J gave up 5 bases, with 17 bases separating them. Germline lookup yields CDR1 SGHTA and CDR2 FQGNSA. The CDR3 sequence is CASSPRTQGGDTQYF. The CDR3 coding sequence is TGTGCCAGCAGCCCGCGGACGCAAGGAGGAGATACGCAGTATTTT. The whole variable domain, filled in from reference TRBV7-2 and TRBJ2-3, reads GAGVSQSPSNKVTEKGKDVELRCDPISGHTALYWYRQSLGQGLEFLIYFQGNSAPDKSGLPSDRFSAERTGGSVSTLTIQRTQQEDSAVYLCASSPRTQGGDTQYFGPGTRLTVL.

Within the sample, this clonotype is medium-sized. The size of this beta chain means little, since it is a stray read in a library made for alpha chains. This sequence joins TRBV2 and TRBJ1-2; D gene unclear. The V end was cut by 8 bases, the J end by 4 bases, with 11 bases between. CDR1 and CDR2 (germline): SNHLY, FYNNEI. This CDR3 is built from 12 residues. CDR3 region: CASSRQFYGYTF. CDR3 coding DNA: TGTGCCAGCTCCCGGCAGTTCTATGGCTACACCTTC.

This clonotype showed up many times. A library made for alpha chains picked up this beta chain off target, so its size means little. The rearrangement uses TRBV7-9 and TRBJ2-7; 8 nucleotides agree with TRBD1. The CDR3 has 16 amino acids. Germline V gene data show CDR1 as SEHNR and CDR2 as FQNEAQ (reference sequence). The junction had 14 bases not matched to a gene; V was cut back by 4 bases and J by 6 bases. The CDR3 sequence is CASSSNSGTGSLEQYF. The CDR3 DNA reads as TGTGCCAGCAGCTCAAACTCCGGGACAGGAAGCCTCGAGCAGTACTTC.

With regard to this clonotype: This beta chain is a stray read from a library made for alpha chains; its abundance is not meaningful. This sequence joins TRBV29-1 and TRBJ1-3; D is unresolved. CDR3 length equals 13 residues. V lost 2 bases and J 2 bases, leaving 7 bases between the germline ends. Germline values: CDR1 SQVTM, CDR2 ANQGSEA. The CDR3 bases are TGCAGCGTTGAAAGGGATACTGGAAACACCATATATTTT. Protein: CSVERDTGNTIYF.

This clonotype has a count of ten or more. This beta chain came through as a stray read in a library set up for alpha chains, and its size says little. V is TRBV5-1 and J is TRBJ1-1; 12 bases fit TRBD1. Trimming took 4 bases from V and 7 from J; bases not matched to a gene: 8. This CDR3 is built from 15 residues. CDR1 SGHRS and CDR2 YFSETQ come from the germline V gene. The CDR3 reads CASSLGTGGLDEAFF. In nucleotides, the CDR3 is TGCGCCAGCAGCCTAGGGACAGGGGGCTTGGATGAAGCTTTCTTT. Filled out from reference TRBV5-1 and TRBJ1-1, the complete variable domain reads KAGVTQTPRYLIKTRGQQVTLSCSPISGHRSVSWYQQTPGQGLQFLFEYFSETQRNKGNFPGRFSGRQFSNSRSEMNVSTLELGDSALYLCASSLGTGGLDEAFFGQGTRLTVV.

This clonotype is deemed large. With the library built for alpha chains, this beta chain is off target and its frequency is not meaningful. The rearrangement links TRBV12-3 or TRBV12-4 to TRBJ1-2; D is uncertain. V lost 6 bases, J lost 0 bases, and 14 bases lay in between. The CDR3 sequence is 15 residues long. CDR3 in amino acids: CASRPDSGANYGYTF. The CDR3, as DNA: TGTGCCAGCAGGCCTGACTCGGGAGCTAACTATGGCTACACCTTC.

With regard to this clonotype: This beta chain appears as a stray read in a library generated for alpha chains; its size is not informative. The chain is built from TRBV7-6 and TRBJ2-2; D gene ambiguous. Germline-derived CDR1 and CDR2 are SGHVS and FNYEAQ. This CDR3 contains 14 residues. Trimming cost V 1 base and J 4 bases, with 7 bases left between them. The CDR3 reads CASSLGTSTGELFF. The CDR3 DNA reads TGTGCCAGCAGCTTAGGGACCTCCACCGGGGAGCTGTTTTTT.

Judged by abundance, this clonotype is medium-sized. This beta chain is a stray read from a library made for alpha chains; its abundance is not meaningful. The V gene is TRBV28, the J gene TRBJ1-2; D gene uncertain. Germline CDR1 is MDHEN and CDR2 is SYDVKM. V gave up 5 bases and J gave up 4 bases, with 17 bases separating them. The CDR3 is made up of 15 amino acids. The CDR3 nucleotides read TGTGCCAGCAGTCCGCTACACTATCGGCTCTATGGCTACACCTTC. Its protein product is CASSPLHYRLYGYTF.

Relative to its sample, this clonotype is medium-sized. This beta chain turned up in a library designed for alpha chains; as an off-target read, its abundance says little. The chain joins TRBV20-1 to TRBJ2-2; a possible D gene is TRBD1 (6 bases). Germline values: CDR1 DFQATT, CDR2 SNEGSKA (reference sequence). V lost 5 bases and J lost 0, with 19 bases in between. The CDR3 sequence is 17 residues long. The CDR3 DNA reads TGCAGTGCTTCATCGAGGGGGAGCTGGACGAACACCGGGGAGCTGTTTTTT. Encoded protein: CSASSRGSWTNTGELFF.

In its sample, this clonotype was seen many times. The size of this beta chain means little, since it is a stray read in a library made for alpha chains. The chain carries TRBV5-1 and TRBJ2-2; D gene unclear. The CDR3 covers 14 residues. The V gene lost 2 bases and the J gene lost 0 bases, with 5 bases spanning the gap. Germline V lookup: CDR1 SGHRS, CDR2 YFSETQ. Written as DNA, the CDR3 is TGCGCCAGCAGCTTTCAAGCGAACACCGGGGAGCTGTTTTTT. This codes for CASSFQANTGELFF.

This clonotype rates as large. With the library built for alpha chains, this beta chain is off target and its frequency is not meaningful. The chain has TRBV7-2 and TRBJ2-1, with 8 bases fitting TRBD2. This CDR3 contains 15 residues. Unmatched junction bases numbered 5, after V lost 0 bases and J lost 7 bases. Germline V gene sequence: CDR1 SGHTA, CDR2 FQGNSA. The DNA of the CDR3 is TGTGCCAGCAGCTTAGCCGGGGGGGCCTTGAATGAGCAGTTCTTC. Translating gives CASSLAGGALNEQFF. Based on the CDR3 plus reference TRBV7-2 and TRBJ2-1, the full variable domain is GAGVSQSPSNKVTEKGKDVELRCDPISGHTALYWYRQSLGQGLEFLIYFQGNSAPDKSGLPSDRFSAERTGGSVSTLTIQRTQQEDSAVYLCASSLAGGALNEQFFGPGTRLTVL.

Regarding this clonotype: Since it is a stray read in a library aimed at alpha chains, this beta chain has a size that is not meaningful. The chain combines TRBV4-1 with TRBJ1-5; D is possibly TRBD1 (5 bases). CDR3 length: 15 residues. The germline CDR1 and CDR2 sequences are MGHRA and YSYEKL. The V and J ends lost 3 bases and 5 bases respectively, with 14 bases between them. CDR3 protein: CASSHRQGGDQPQHF. The CDR3, as DNA: TGCGCCAGCAGCCACCGTCAGGGAGGGGATCAGCCCCAGCATTTT.

In this sample, this clonotype is large. The library was designed around alpha chains, so this beta chain is a stray read whose abundance carries little weight. This chain connects TRBV19 to TRBJ2-2, with no clear D. The germline V gene has CDR1 LNHDA and CDR2 SQIVND (reference sequence). CDR3 size: 13 residues. Trimming took off 4 bases at V and 0 bases at J, with 3 bases between the two ends. CDR3 amino acids: CASSNPNTGELFF. CDR3 nucleotide sequence: TGTGCCAGTAGTAACCCGAACACCGGGGAGCTGTTTTTT.

This clonotype is large by share. This beta chain appears as a stray read in a library generated for alpha chains; its size is not informative. The chain employs TRBV29-1 and TRBJ2-3; maybe TRBD1 (6 bases). The V end lost 0 bases, the J end lost 6 bases, and 13 bases lay between the germline ends. The V gene's germline CDR1 is SQVTM and CDR2 ANQGSEA. The CDR3 runs to 14 residues. DNA for the CDR3: TGCAGCGTTGAAGACGGACAGTCCGCGGATACGCAGTATTTT. Its translation is CSVEDGQSADTQYF.